The next 10 T cell receptor beta chains were all read from a single sample in a study of T cells after yellow fever vaccination. TCRdb processed the 5' RACE reads anew with MiXCR; each CDR3 protein has one entry. The table shows some 670,000 distinct CDR3 sequences, with roughly an eighth occurring only once. The specimen comprised PBMCs, sampled on the day of the yellow fever booster vaccination. The receptors originated from a man younger than 45 who received the YFV17D yellow fever vaccine.

This clonotype was seen more than once but under ten times. This chain uses TRBV10-2 with TRBJ2-1; D might be TRBD1 or TRBD2, each matching 5 bases. The length of the CDR3 is 20 residues. Deletions cut 0 bases from V and 7 bases from J, with 28 bases between. CDR1 and CDR2 from the germline V gene are WSHSY and SAAADI. CDR3 coding DNA: TGCGCCAGCAGTGAGTCGCGGGTGCCTCGGTGGTCCACCGACAGAAATGAGCAGTTCTTC. Protein product: CASSESRVPRWSTDRNEQFF.

This clonotype was seen at least ten times. This chain connects TRBV7-8 to TRBJ1-5; D call uncertain. The CDR3 is 12 amino acids. CDR1 SGHVS and CDR2 FQNEAQ come from the germline V gene. V was pared by 1 base and J by 6 bases, with 4 bases between. CDR3: CASSLDSQPQHF. The CDR3 DNA reads TGTGCCAGCAGCTTAGACAGTCAGCCCCAGCATTTT.

This clonotype was recorded a few times. This chain links TRBV7-9 with TRBJ2-2; TRBD2 might be the D (6 bases). V was pared by 10 bases and J by 10 bases, with 10 bases between. Germline V gene sequence: CDR1 SEHNR, CDR2 FQNEAQ (reference sequence). The CDR3 runs to 10 residues. As DNA, the CDR3 is TGTGCCATCTCGGGGGTGGAGCTGTTTTTT. It yields the protein CAISGVELFF.

This clonotype came up a few times. This chain joins TRBV9 and TRBJ2-5; 7 bases align to TRBD2. The CDR3 runs to 15 residues. Germline values: CDR1 SGDLS, CDR2 YYNGEE. With 0 bases clipped from V and 2 bases from J, the junction kept 4 bases outside the gene matches. CDR3 bases: TGTGCCAGCAGCGTAGGGGGAGCGGGACAAGAGACCCAGTACTTC. Residues: CASSVGGAGQETQYF.

The J gene is TRBJ2-5, the V gene TRBV3-1; a weak D match, TRBD2 (6 bases). Germline CDR1 LGHDT, CDR2 YNNKEL (reference sequence). V lost 5 bases and J lost 0, with 16 bases in between. The length of the CDR3 is 16 residues. CDR3 in DNA: TGTGCCAGCAGCGGGGAGGCCAGGGTCCACCAAGAGACCCAGTACTTC. The encoded protein is CASSGEARVHQETQYF.

The chain has TRBV20-1 and TRBJ2-1; TRBD2 matches 13 bases. V shed 5 bases and J 3 bases; nucleotides not matched to a gene: 10. This CDR3 region has 17 residues. Germline V gene data show CDR1 as DFQATT and CDR2 as SNEGSKA (reference sequence). The CDR3 DNA reads TGCAGTGCTGGCCGGACTAGCGGGAGAAAAGGCTACAATGAGCAGTTCTTC. This translates into CSAGRTSGRKGYNEQFF.

The rearrangement joins TRBV7-2 to TRBJ2-2; 7 bases match TRBD2. Germline values: CDR1 SGHTA, CDR2 FQGNSA. The CDR3 length is 16 residues. The V and J ends lost 5 bases and 0 bases, in that order; junction bases with no gene match: 6. Here the CDR3 DNA reads TGTGCCAGCAGCACCTCCGGGACTACGAACACCGGGGAGCTGTTTTTT. Translating gives CASSTSGTTNTGELFF.

J is TRBJ1-4 and V is TRBV20-1, with a possible D match to TRBD1 (5 bases). Germline V gene lookup returns CDR1 DFQATT and CDR2 SNEGSKA (reference sequence). V was shortened by 7 bases and J by 3 bases, with 9 bases between the two germline ends. The CDR3 totals 12 residues. The CDR3 sequence: CSVSGANEKLFF. The CDR3 DNA reads TGCAGTGTCTCGGGGGCTAATGAAAAACTGTTTTTT.

The rearrangement joins TRBV7-9 to TRBJ2-4; TRBD1 is a possible D gene (6 bases). The V and J ends lost 1 base and 1 base respectively, with 11 bases between them. Germline CDR1 and CDR2: SEHNR and FQNEAQ (reference sequence). The CDR3 totals 16 residues. CDR3 region: CASSLGGRGAKNIQYF. The CDR3 bases are TGTGCCAGCAGCTTAGGGGGGCGAGGGGCCAAAAACATTCAGTACTTC.

The J gene is TRBJ2-7, the V gene TRBV30; D may be TRBD2 (6 bases). Germline V gene lookup returns CDR1 GTSNPN and CDR2 SVGIG (reference sequence). The CDR3 is made up of 14 amino acids. V lost 2 bases to trimming and J lost 5 bases, with 16 bases between them. The CDR3 sequence is CAWSPMGLGDEQYF. The CDR3, as DNA: TGTGCCTGGAGTCCGATGGGACTGGGAGACGAGCAGTACTTC.